The rows below give T cell receptor beta chains drawn from one sample of a study of T cell changes during pregnancy in multiple sclerosis. Sequenced by immunoSEQ multiplex PCR; TCRdb stores in-frame clones only, minus some. The sample comprises about 68,000 clones, 75% to 95% of which are singletons, and around 0.89% rests with the top ten. Source: peripheral blood, taken in the second trimester of pregnancy. These receptors originate from a female donor with multiple sclerosis, enrolled in a pregnancy study. The CDR3 runs from the conserved cysteine through the conserved F or W. The order of the fields is V gene, J gene, clone size, D gene, CDR3 DNA, CDR3 protein. A D gene is named only where the DNA matches it firmly. Clone size, where shown, is once, few, many, or a class for clones that have expanded.

v_call: TRBV15; j_call: TRBJ2-5; clone_size: NA; d_call: NA; cdr3_nt: TGTGCCACCAGCAGGCCGGCGGGGCCTCAAGAGACCCAGTACTTC; cdr3_aa: CATSRPAGPQETQYF
v_call: TRBV5-4; j_call: TRBJ1-6; clone_size: NA; d_call: NA; cdr3_nt: TGTGCCAGCAGTGGGACTCCCAATTCACCCCTCCACTTT; cdr3_aa: CASSGTPNSPLHF
v_call: TRBV7-3; j_call: TRBJ2-7; clone_size: NA; d_call: NA; cdr3_nt: TGTGCCAGCAGCTTAACTGGGCAGTCCTACGAGCAGTACTTC; cdr3_aa: CASSLTGQSYEQYF
v_call: TRBV5-4; j_call: TRBJ2-7; clone_size: NA; d_call: TRBD1; cdr3_nt: TGTGCCAGCAGGGGTCCGGCAGGGGGCGAGCAGTACTTC; cdr3_aa: CASRGPAGGEQYF
v_call: TRBV6-5; j_call: TRBJ2-5; clone_size: NA; d_call: TRBD2; cdr3_nt: TGTGCCAGCAGTTACTCGGACGGGGGGAGAGGGGAGACCCAGTACTTC; cdr3_aa: CASSYSDGGRGETQYF
v_call: TRBV7-2; j_call: TRBJ1-2; clone_size: NA; d_call: NA; cdr3_nt: TGTGCCAGCAGCCCCGACAGCCAATATGGCTACACCTTC; cdr3_aa: CASSPDSQYGYTF
v_call: TRBV19; j_call: TRBJ2-4; clone_size: NA; d_call: NA; cdr3_nt: TGTGCCAGTAATCAGGGTTGGCAAAACATTCAGTACTTC; cdr3_aa: CASNQGWQNIQYF
v_call: TRBV6-6; j_call: TRBJ1-6; clone_size: NA; d_call: NA; cdr3_nt: TGTGCCAGCATCTATGGCCAGGGGAATTCACCCCTCCACTTT; cdr3_aa: CASIYGQGNSPLHF
v_call: TRBV6-5; j_call: TRBJ2-1; clone_size: NA; d_call: NA; cdr3_nt: TGTGCCAGCCGAAGGACAGACTACAATGAGCAGTTCTTC; cdr3_aa: CASRRTDYNEQFF
v_call: TRBV5-1; j_call: TRBJ1-4; clone_size: NA; d_call: TRBD1; cdr3_nt: TGCGCCAGCAGCTCTCGGACAGGAGATACTAATGAAAAACTGTTTTTT; cdr3_aa: CASSSRTGDTNEKLFF
v_call: TRBV11-1; j_call: TRBJ2-1; clone_size: NA; d_call: NA; cdr3_nt: TGTGCCAGCAGCGCCGTGAGGTCATCTGGGCAGTTCTTC; cdr3_aa: CASSAVRSSGQFF
v_call: TRBV5-1; j_call: TRBJ2-5; clone_size: NA; d_call: TRBD2; cdr3_nt: TGCGCCAGCAGCCGGGTTGCTAGCGGGGGAATCCAAGAGACCCAGTACTTC; cdr3_aa: CASSRVASGGIQETQYF
v_call: TRBV12-5; j_call: TRBJ2-3; clone_size: NA; d_call: TRBD1; cdr3_nt: TGTGCTAGTGGTTTGTTATCGGGACAGGGCAGAGATACGCAGTATTTT; cdr3_aa: CASGLLSGQGRDTQYF
v_call: TRBV2; j_call: TRBJ2-7; clone_size: NA; d_call: NA; cdr3_nt: TGTGCCAGCAGTGAAGAGGCGGGAACCGTCTCCTACGAGCAGTACTTC; cdr3_aa: CASSEEAGTVSYEQYF
v_call: TRBV19; j_call: TRBJ1-1; clone_size: NA; d_call: NA; cdr3_nt: TGTGCCAGTAGTATCGGCCGGGGTATCAGTGAAGCTTTCTTT; cdr3_aa: CASSIGRGISEAFF
v_call: TRBV2; j_call: TRBJ2-1; clone_size: NA; d_call: TRBD2; cdr3_nt: TGTGCCGGGAGCGGGGGTGAATTCAATGAGCAGTTCTTC; cdr3_aa: CAGSGGEFNEQFF
v_call: TRBV12-5; j_call: TRBJ2-1; clone_size: NA; d_call: TRBD2; cdr3_nt: TGTGCTAGTGGTCCTTGGACTAGCGGGACGAATGAGCAGTTCTTC; cdr3_aa: CASGPWTSGTNEQFF
v_call: TRBV7-9; j_call: TRBJ1-6; clone_size: NA; d_call: NA; cdr3_nt: TGTGCCAGCAGCTTAGAGCGGCCAGGGGCTGGATCCTATAATTCACCCCTCCACTTT; cdr3_aa: CASSLERPGAGSYNSPLHF
v_call: TRBV18; j_call: TRBJ2-5; clone_size: NA; d_call: TRBD2; cdr3_nt: TGTGCCAGCTCATCCGGGACTAGCGGGCCAGGGCGTAGGGAGACCCAGTACTTC; cdr3_aa: CASSSGTSGPGRRETQYF
v_call: TRBV7-2; j_call: TRBJ1-2; clone_size: NA; d_call: NA; cdr3_nt: TGTGCCAGCAGCTCGATAGTGAATACTAATGGCTACACCTTC; cdr3_aa: CASSSIVNTNGYTF
v_call: TRBV18; j_call: TRBJ1-1; clone_size: NA; d_call: TRBD1; cdr3_nt: TGTGCCAGCTCACTCCGGCCGGGACAGGGGCCAGAGAGAGCTGAAGCTTTCTTT; cdr3_aa: CASSLRPGQGPERAEAFF
v_call: TRBV7-9; j_call: TRBJ1-6; clone_size: NA; d_call: NA; cdr3_nt: TGTGCCAGCAGCTTAGAGGCTGGACAAGGTTCACCCCTCCACTTT; cdr3_aa: CASSLEAGQGSPLHF
v_call: TRBV4-2; j_call: TRBJ1-3; clone_size: NA; d_call: NA; cdr3_nt: TGTGCCAGCAGCCAAGATCGAGGGTTTGGAAACACCATATATTTT; cdr3_aa: CASSQDRGFGNTIYF
v_call: TRBV25-1; j_call: TRBJ2-7; clone_size: NA; d_call: TRBD2; cdr3_nt: TGTGCCAGCAGTCGTGGGGAGGCTAGCGGAACCTACGAGCAGTACTTC; cdr3_aa: CASSRGEASGTYEQYF
v_call: TRBV5-6; j_call: TRBJ1-6; clone_size: NA; d_call: TRBD1; cdr3_nt: TGTGCCAGCAGCTTTGGACAGGGGCTTAATTCACCCCTCCACTTT; cdr3_aa: CASSFGQGLNSPLHF
v_call: TRBV4-2; j_call: TRBJ1-4; clone_size: NA; d_call: NA; cdr3_nt: TGTGCCAGCAGCCAAAAAACACAGGGAGCCATTTTTCAAAAACTGTTTTTT; cdr3_aa: CASSQKTQGAIFQKLFF
v_call: TRBV14; j_call: TRBJ2-3; clone_size: NA; d_call: TRBD2; cdr3_nt: TGTGCCAGCAGCCCAGCGGGGGATTTCACAGATACGCAGTATTTT; cdr3_aa: CASSPAGDFTDTQYF
v_call: TRBV5-4; j_call: TRBJ2-7; clone_size: NA; d_call: NA; cdr3_nt: TGTGCCAGCAGCTTGGGGCAGGGTAGCTCCTACGAGCAGTACTTC; cdr3_aa: CASSLGQGSSYEQYF
v_call: TRBV5-4; j_call: TRBJ2-5; clone_size: NA; d_call: TRBD2; cdr3_nt: TGTGCCAGCAGCGGTCAAGCGGGGGAAGAAGAGACCCAGTACTTC; cdr3_aa: CASSGQAGEEETQYF
v_call: TRBV2; j_call: TRBJ2-7; clone_size: once; d_call: NA; cdr3_nt: TGTGCCAGCATCGCACTGGACCGGGGGCAGTACTTC; cdr3_aa: CASIALDRGQYF
v_call: TRBV14; j_call: TRBJ1-3; clone_size: NA; d_call: TRBD1; cdr3_nt: TGTGCCAGCAGCCGCCGGTGGACAGGGGGCATAAACACCATATATTTT; cdr3_aa: CASSRRWTGGINTIYF
v_call: TRBV7-9; j_call: TRBJ1-1; clone_size: NA; d_call: TRBD1; cdr3_nt: TGTGCCAGCAGCCCCGGTAGGACAGGGTTACAAACCACTGAAGCTTTCTTT; cdr3_aa: CASSPGRTGLQTTEAFF
v_call: TRBV7-3; j_call: TRBJ1-1; clone_size: NA; d_call: NA; cdr3_nt: TGTGCCAGCAGCTTAGAACGGGAGACTGAAGCTTTCTTT; cdr3_aa: CASSLERETEAFF
v_call: TRBV19; j_call: TRBJ2-7; clone_size: NA; d_call: NA; cdr3_nt: TGTGCCAGTAGTATAGATGGAGCAGCCAGCTCCTACGAGCAGTACTTC; cdr3_aa: CASSIDGAASSYEQYF
v_call: TRBV7-3; j_call: TRBJ1-6; clone_size: NA; d_call: NA; cdr3_nt: TGTGCCAGCAGCCCCCGACAGACAAATTCACCCCTCCACTTT; cdr3_aa: CASSPRQTNSPLHF
v_call: TRBV6-6; j_call: TRBJ2-1; clone_size: NA; d_call: TRBD2; cdr3_nt: TGTGCCAGCAGTCTAGCGGGGGTAGCCGACAATGAGCAGTTCTTC; cdr3_aa: CASSLAGVADNEQFF
v_call: TRBV6-1; j_call: TRBJ1-1; clone_size: NA; d_call: TRBD1; cdr3_nt: TGTGCCAGCAGACCAGGGGGGCCCACTGAAGCTTTCTTT; cdr3_aa: CASRPGGPTEAFF
v_call: TRBV18; j_call: TRBJ1-2; clone_size: NA; d_call: TRBD1; cdr3_nt: TGTGCCAGTAAATTGACAGGGGGCGATTACTATGGCTACACCTTC; cdr3_aa: CASKLTGGDYYGYTF
v_call: TRBV28; j_call: TRBJ2-1; clone_size: NA; d_call: NA; cdr3_nt: TGTGCCAGCAGGGGCTCGAGCTCCTACAATGAGCAGTTCTTC; cdr3_aa: CASRGSSSYNEQFF
v_call: TRBV7-8; j_call: TRBJ2-3; clone_size: NA; d_call: NA; cdr3_nt: TGTGCCAGCAGCTTAGTTGGTGGAGGCACAGATACGCAGTATTTT; cdr3_aa: CASSLVGGGTDTQYF
v_call: TRBV2; j_call: TRBJ2-5; clone_size: NA; d_call: NA; cdr3_nt: TGTGCCAGCAGAAACGACAGGAACCAAGAGACCCAGTACTTC; cdr3_aa: CASRNDRNQETQYF
v_call: TRBV5-4; j_call: TRBJ2-2; clone_size: NA; d_call: NA; cdr3_nt: TGTGCCAGCAGCTGGGCGTCGGTGGACACCGGGGAGCTGTTTTTT; cdr3_aa: CASSWASVDTGELFF
v_call: TRBV11-1; j_call: TRBJ1-1; clone_size: once; d_call: NA; cdr3_nt: TGTGCCAGCAGCTTAAGTCTCGTGCAGGGCGGCACTGAAGCTTTCTTT; cdr3_aa: CASSLSLVQGGTEAFF
v_call: TRBV20-1; j_call: TRBJ1-2; clone_size: NA; d_call: TRBD1; cdr3_nt: TGCAGTGTCCGGGACAGCGGTGGCTACACCTTC; cdr3_aa: CSVRDSGGYTF
v_call: TRBV7-2; j_call: TRBJ1-2; clone_size: NA; d_call: NA; cdr3_nt: TGTGCCAGCAGCCAGCCAGGGGAAGGTGGCTACACCTTC; cdr3_aa: CASSQPGEGGYTF
v_call: TRBV5-4; j_call: TRBJ1-2; clone_size: NA; d_call: TRBD1; cdr3_nt: TGTGCCAGCAGCTTGTTAAGGGGGCCGGGTGGCTACACCTTC; cdr3_aa: CASSLLRGPGGYTF
v_call: TRBV19; j_call: TRBJ2-7; clone_size: NA; d_call: TRBD1; cdr3_nt: TGTGCCAGTAGTATAGGATTAGGGACAGGTACGGACGAGCAGTACTTC; cdr3_aa: CASSIGLGTGTDEQYF
v_call: TRBV5-1; j_call: TRBJ1-2; clone_size: NA; d_call: TRBD1; cdr3_nt: TGCGCCAGCAGCTTGAACCCGGGACAGGGTAGTAGGTATGGCTACACCTTC; cdr3_aa: CASSLNPGQGSRYGYTF
v_call: TRBV5-1; j_call: TRBJ2-6; clone_size: NA; d_call: TRBD1; cdr3_nt: TGCGCCAGCAGAGAAACCCCGACAGGGGGCTCTGGGGCCAACGTCCTGACTTTC; cdr3_aa: CASRETPTGGSGANVLTF
v_call: TRBV28; j_call: TRBJ1-1; clone_size: NA; d_call: NA; cdr3_nt: TGTGCCAGCTCCCATTGGAGCGCACTGAACACTGAAGCTTTCTTT; cdr3_aa: CASSHWSALNTEAFF
v_call: TRBV19; j_call: TRBJ1-2; clone_size: NA; d_call: TRBD1; cdr3_nt: TGTGCCAGTAGCATGCGAATTCAGGGGGCTGACTCTGGCTACACCTTC; cdr3_aa: CASSMRIQGADSGYTF
v_call: TRBV6-5; j_call: TRBJ2-7; clone_size: NA; d_call: NA; cdr3_nt: TGTGCCACCCTAAGCTCACAGGGAGCCTACGAGCAGTACTTC; cdr3_aa: CATLSSQGAYEQYF
v_call: TRBV27; j_call: TRBJ2-1; clone_size: NA; d_call: NA; cdr3_nt: TGTGCCAGCACCTTAGGGGGGGCAGGATACAATGAGCAGTTCTTC; cdr3_aa: CASTLGGAGYNEQFF